This T cell receptor beta chain was found in a study of T cell responses to AZD1222 COVID-19 vaccine. General study findings and limits: Donors in the cohort were predominantly white British and more often female, and clonal diversity was possibly underestimated.

Repertoires were generated with immunoSEQ multiplex PCR, while TCRdb's copy carries only in-frame clones and drops some. The data contain fewer than 120,000 clones, 70% to 90% of them singletons. Germline V gene sequence: CDR1 SGHAT, CDR2 FQNNGV. This CDR3 comprises 15 residues. The J segment lost 2 bases and the V segment lost 5 bases, leaving 8 bases of the junction unmatched. Comment on this clone: Antigen: not known.

Specimen: peripheral blood, collected on day 0 of AZD1222 vaccination. V gene TRBV11-2 combines with J gene TRBJ2-5, with 7 bases that match TRBD1. The TCR comes from an adult in good health. CDR3: CASSPPGTVQETQYF. CDR3 DNA sequence: TGTGCCAGCAGCCCGCCCGGGACAGTACAAGAGACCCAGTACTTC.